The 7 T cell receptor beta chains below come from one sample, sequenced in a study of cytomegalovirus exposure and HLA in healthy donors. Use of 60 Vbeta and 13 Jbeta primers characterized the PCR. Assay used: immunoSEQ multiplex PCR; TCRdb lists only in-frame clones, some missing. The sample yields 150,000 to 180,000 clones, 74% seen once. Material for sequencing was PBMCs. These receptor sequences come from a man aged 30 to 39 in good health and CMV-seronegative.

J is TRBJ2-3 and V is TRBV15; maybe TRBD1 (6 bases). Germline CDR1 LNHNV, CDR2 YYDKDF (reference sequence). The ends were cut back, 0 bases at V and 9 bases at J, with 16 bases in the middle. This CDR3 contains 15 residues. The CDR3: CATSRDQGLQGTQYF. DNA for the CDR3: TGTGCCACCAGCAGAGATCAAGGTTTACAGGGAACGCAGTATTTT.

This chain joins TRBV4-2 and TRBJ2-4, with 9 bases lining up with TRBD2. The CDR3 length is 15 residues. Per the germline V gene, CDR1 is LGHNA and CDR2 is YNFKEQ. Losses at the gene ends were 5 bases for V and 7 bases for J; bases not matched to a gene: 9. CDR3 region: CASSGEAGGWNIQYF. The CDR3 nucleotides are TGTGCCAGCAGCGGCGAAGCGGGGGGTTGGAACATTCAGTACTTC.

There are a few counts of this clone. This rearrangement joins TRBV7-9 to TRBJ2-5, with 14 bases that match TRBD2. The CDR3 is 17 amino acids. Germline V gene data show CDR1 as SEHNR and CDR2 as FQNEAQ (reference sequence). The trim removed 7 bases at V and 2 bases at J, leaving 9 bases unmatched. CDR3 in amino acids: CASNPRTSGGRQETQYF. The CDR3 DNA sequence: TGTGCCAGCAACCCCCGGACTAGCGGGGGGAGGCAAGAGACCCAGTACTTC.

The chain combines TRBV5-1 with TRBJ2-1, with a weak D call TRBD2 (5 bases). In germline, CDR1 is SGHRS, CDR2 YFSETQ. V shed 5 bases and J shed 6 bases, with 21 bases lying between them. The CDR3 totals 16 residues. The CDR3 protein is CASSLRFGGDPNEQFF. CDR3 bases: TGCGCCAGCAGTTTACGGTTCGGAGGTGACCCCAATGAGCAGTTCTTC.

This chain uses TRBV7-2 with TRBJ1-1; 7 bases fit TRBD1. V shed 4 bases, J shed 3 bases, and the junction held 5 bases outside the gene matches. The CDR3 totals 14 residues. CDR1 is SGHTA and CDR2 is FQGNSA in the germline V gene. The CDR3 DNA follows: TGTGCCAGCAGCTCGGACAGGATATACACTGAAGCTTTCTTT. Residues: CASSSDRIYTEAFF.

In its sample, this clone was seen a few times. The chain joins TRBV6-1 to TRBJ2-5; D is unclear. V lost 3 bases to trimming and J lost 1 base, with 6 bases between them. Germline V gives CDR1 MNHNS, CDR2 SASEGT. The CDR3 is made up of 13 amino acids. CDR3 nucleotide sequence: TGTGCCAGCAGTGATCCGGTCCAAGAGACCCAGTACTTC. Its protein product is CASSDPVQETQYF.

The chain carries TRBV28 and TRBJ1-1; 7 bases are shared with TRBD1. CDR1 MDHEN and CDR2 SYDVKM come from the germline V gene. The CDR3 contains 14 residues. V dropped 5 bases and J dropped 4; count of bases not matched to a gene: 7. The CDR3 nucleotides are TGTGCCAGCAGTCGTCAGGGGGTATCCACTGAAGCTTTCTTT. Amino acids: CASSRQGVSTEAFF.